This is a list of T cell receptor beta chains from one sample in a study of blood T cell repertoires in COVID-19. Some clones are missing from TCRdb's copy, which holds only in-frame ones; the method was immunoSEQ multiplex PCR. Here the sample spans 300,000 to 350,000 clones, 83% being singletons. Material for sequencing was peripheral blood. Source of these receptors: a man aged 30 to 45 with active or convalescent COVID-19. The CDR3 runs from the conserved cysteine through the conserved F or W. A D gene is named only where the DNA matches it firmly. Only part of the rows carry a size: once, few, many, or a class if the clone is expanded.

clone_size	v_call	j_call	d_call	cdr3_aa	cdr3_nt
.	TRBV18	TRBJ2-1	.	CASSPEPGQANEQFF	TGTGCCAGCTCACCTGAACCGGGACAAGCTAACGAGCAGTTCTTC
few	TRBV3-1/TRBV3-2	TRBJ2-1	TRBD2	CASSPPGLAGVGEQFF	TGTGCCAGCAGCCCACCGGGACTAGCGGGAGTGGGTGAGCAGTTCTTC
.	TRBV3-1/TRBV3-2	TRBJ1-4	TRBD1	CASSLPGQANEKLFF	TGTGCCAGCAGCCTCCCGGGACAGGCAAATGAAAAACTGTTTTTT
.	TRBV7-3	TRBJ2-3	.	CASSVQSADTQYF	TGTGCCAGCAGCGTTCAGTCCGCAGATACGCAGTATTTT
once	TRBV21-1	TRBJ2-7	.	CASVRGYEQYF	TGTGCCAGCGTCAGAGGATACGAGCAGTACTTC
.	TRBV30	TRBJ2-5	TRBD2	CAWSRTSGGVETQYF	TGTGCCTGGAGCAGGACTAGCGGGGGGGTGGAGACCCAGTACTTC
.	TRBV18	TRBJ2-7	TRBD1	CASSKQDRTDEQYF	TGTGCCAGCTCAAAACAGGACAGGACCGACGAGCAGTACTTC
.	TRBV3-1/TRBV3-2	TRBJ1-2	.	CASSQDPSVGPRGYTF	TGTGCCAGCAGCCAGGACCCCTCCGTGGGGCCTAGGGGCTACACCTTC
few	TRBV28	TRBJ2-3	.	CASSDRDSGTDTQYF	TGTGCCAGCAGCGACCGGGACTCGGGCACAGATACGCAGTATTTT
.	TRBV2	TRBJ1-2	TRBD1	CAGVIGTGYGYTF	TGTGCCGGCGTAATAGGGACAGGCTATGGCTACACCTTC